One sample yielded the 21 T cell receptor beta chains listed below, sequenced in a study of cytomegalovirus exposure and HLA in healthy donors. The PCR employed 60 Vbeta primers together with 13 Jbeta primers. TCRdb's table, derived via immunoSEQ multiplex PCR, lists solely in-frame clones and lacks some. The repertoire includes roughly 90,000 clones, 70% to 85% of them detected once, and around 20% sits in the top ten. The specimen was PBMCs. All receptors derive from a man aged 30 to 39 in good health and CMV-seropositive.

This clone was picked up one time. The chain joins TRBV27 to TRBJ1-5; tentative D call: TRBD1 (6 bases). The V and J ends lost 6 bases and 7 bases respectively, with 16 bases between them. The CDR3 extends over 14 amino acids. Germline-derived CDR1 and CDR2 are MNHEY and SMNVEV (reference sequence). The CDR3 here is CASSSTGLGQPQHF. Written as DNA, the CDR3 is TGTGCCAGCAGCTCCACAGGGTTAGGACAGCCCCAGCATTTT.

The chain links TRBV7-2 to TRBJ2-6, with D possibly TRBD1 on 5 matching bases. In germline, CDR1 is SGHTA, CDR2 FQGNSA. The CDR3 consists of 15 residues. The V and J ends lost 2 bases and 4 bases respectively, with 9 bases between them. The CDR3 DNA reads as TGTGCCAGCAGCTTACAGGGTAACGGGGCCAACGTCCTGACTTTC. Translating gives CASSLQGNGANVLTF.

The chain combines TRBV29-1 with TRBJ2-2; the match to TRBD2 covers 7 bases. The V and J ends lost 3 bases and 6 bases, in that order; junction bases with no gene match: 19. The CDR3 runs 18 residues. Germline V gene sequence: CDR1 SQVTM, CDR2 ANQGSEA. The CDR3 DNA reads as TGCAGCGTTGACGGGGATGACGGGGGAGGGATGCCGGCCGGGGAGCTGTTTTTT. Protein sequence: CSVDGDDGGGMPAGELFF.

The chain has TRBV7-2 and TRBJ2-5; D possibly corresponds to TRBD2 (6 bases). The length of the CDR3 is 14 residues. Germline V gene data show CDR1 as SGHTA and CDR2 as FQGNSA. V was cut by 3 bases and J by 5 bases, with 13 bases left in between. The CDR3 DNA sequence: TGTGCCAGCAGCTTTGGAGGGGTAGGGGAGACCCAGTACTTC. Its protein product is CASSFGGVGETQYF.

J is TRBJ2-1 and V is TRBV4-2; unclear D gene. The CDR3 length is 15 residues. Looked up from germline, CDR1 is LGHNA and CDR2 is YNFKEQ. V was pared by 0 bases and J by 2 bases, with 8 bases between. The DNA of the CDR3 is TGTGCCAGCAGCCAAGAGAGATCAACCTACAATGAGCAGTTCTTC. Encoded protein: CASSQERSTYNEQFF.

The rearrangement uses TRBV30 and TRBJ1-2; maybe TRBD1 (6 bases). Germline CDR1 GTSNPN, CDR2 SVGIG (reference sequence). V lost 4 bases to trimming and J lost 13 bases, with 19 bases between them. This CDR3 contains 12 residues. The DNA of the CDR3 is TGTGCCTGGAACAGGGCAGGGGCGACGCCCACCTTC. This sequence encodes CAWNRAGATPTF.

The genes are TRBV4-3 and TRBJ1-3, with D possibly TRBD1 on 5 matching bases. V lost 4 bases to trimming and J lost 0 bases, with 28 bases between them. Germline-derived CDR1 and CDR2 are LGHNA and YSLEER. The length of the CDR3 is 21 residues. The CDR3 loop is CASSPTDTDPKQVLSGNTIYF. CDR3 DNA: TGCGCCAGCAGCCCTACAGACACAGACCCTAAACAGGTTCTCTCTGGAAACACCATATATTTT.

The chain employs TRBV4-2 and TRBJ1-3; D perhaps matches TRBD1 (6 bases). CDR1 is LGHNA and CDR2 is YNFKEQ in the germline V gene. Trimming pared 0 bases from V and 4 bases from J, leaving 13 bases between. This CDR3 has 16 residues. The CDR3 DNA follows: TGTGCCAGCAGCCAAGATATGGAAAGGGGGGGAAACACCATATATTTT. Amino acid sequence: CASSQDMERGGNTIYF.

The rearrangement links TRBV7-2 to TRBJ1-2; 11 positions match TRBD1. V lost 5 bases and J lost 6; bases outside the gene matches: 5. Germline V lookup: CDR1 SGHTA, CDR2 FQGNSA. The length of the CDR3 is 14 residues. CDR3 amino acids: CASSVGQGAHGYTF. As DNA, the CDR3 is TGTGCCAGCAGCGTCGGACAGGGGGCGCATGGCTACACCTTC.

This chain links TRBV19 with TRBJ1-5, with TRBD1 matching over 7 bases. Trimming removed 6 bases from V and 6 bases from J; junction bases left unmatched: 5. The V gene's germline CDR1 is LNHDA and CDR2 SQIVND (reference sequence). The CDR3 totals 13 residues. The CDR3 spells CASRPDRVQPQHF. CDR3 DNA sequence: TGTGCCAGTAGACCCGACAGGGTTCAGCCCCAGCATTTT.

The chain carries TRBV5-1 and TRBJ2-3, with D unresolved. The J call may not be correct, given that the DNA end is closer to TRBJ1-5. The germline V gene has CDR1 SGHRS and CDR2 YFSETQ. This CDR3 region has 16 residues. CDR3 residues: CASSAPPVTSTDTQHF. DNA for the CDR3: TGCGCCAGCAGCGCCCCCCCTGTCACTAGCACAGATACGCAGCATTTT.

The CDR3 nucleotides are TGTGCCAGCAGCTTAACCTTAAGCGGATATAGCGGGAGAAACAATGAGCAGTTCTTC. Residues: CASSLTLSGYSGRNNEQFF. The chain combines TRBV7-2 with TRBJ2-1, with TRBD2 identical over 9 bases. Germline CDR1 reads SGHTA; CDR2 reads FQGNSA. CDR3 size: 19 residues. The V segment lost 2 bases and the J segment 5 bases; nucleotides outside the gene matches: 16.

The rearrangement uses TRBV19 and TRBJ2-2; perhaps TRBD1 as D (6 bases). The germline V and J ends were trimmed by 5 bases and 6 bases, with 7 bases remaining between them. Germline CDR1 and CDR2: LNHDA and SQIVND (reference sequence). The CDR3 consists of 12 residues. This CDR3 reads CASSHRAGELFF. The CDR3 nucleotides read TGTGCCAGTAGTCACAGGGCCGGGGAGCTGTTTTTT.

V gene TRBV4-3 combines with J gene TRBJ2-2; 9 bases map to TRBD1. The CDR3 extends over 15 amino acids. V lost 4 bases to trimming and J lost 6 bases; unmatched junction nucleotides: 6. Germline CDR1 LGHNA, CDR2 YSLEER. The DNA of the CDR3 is TGCGCCAGCAGCCTACGGACAGGGGAACCCGGGGAGCTGTTTTTT. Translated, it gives CASSLRTGEPGELFF.

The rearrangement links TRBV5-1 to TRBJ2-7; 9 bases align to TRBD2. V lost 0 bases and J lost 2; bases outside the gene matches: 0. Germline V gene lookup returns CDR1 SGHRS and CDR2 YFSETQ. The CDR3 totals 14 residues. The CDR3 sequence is CASSLVAGAYEQYF. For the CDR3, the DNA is TGCGCCAGCAGCTTGGTAGCGGGAGCCTACGAGCAGTACTTC.

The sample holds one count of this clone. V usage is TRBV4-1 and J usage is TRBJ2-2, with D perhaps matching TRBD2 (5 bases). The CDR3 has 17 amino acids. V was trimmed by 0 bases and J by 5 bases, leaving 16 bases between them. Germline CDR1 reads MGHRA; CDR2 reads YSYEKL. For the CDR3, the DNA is TGCGCCAGCAGCCAAGAACGAAGAGGGAGTCGAACCGGGGAGCTGTTTTTT. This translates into CASSQERRGSRTGELFF.

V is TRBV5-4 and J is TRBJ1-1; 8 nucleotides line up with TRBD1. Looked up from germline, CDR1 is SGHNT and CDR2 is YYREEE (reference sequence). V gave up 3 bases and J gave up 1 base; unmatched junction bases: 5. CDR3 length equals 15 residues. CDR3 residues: CASSSQGAKNTEAFF. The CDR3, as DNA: TGTGCCAGCAGCTCGCAGGGGGCGAAGAACACTGAAGCTTTCTTT.

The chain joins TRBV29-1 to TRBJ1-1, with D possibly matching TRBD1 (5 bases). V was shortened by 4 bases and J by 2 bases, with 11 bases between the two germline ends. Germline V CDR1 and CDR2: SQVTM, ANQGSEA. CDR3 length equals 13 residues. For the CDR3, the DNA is TGCAGCGTTGGCCAGGGCGGAAACACTGAAGCTTTCTTT. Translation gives CSVGQGGNTEAFF.

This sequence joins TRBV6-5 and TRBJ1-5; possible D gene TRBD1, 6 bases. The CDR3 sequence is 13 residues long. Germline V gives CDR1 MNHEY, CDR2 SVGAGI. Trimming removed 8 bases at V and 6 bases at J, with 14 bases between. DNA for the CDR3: TGTGCCAGCGGGGCAGGGGCAAGTCAGCCCCAGCATTTT. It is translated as CASGAGASQPQHF.

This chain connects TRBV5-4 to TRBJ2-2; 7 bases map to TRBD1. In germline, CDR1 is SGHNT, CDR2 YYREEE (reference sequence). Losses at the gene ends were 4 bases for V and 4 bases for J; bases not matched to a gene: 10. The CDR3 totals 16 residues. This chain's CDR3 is CASSPAGAGGTGELFF. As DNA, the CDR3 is TGTGCCAGCAGCCCCGCAGGGGCAGGGGGCACCGGGGAGCTGTTTTTT.

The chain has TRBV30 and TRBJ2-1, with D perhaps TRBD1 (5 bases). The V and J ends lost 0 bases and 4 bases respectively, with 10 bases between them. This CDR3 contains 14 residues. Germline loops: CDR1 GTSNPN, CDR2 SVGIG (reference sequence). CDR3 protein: CAWSVRGAYNEQFF. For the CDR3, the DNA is TGTGCCTGGAGTGTACGTGGGGCTTACAATGAGCAGTTCTTC.